This T cell receptor (beta chain) was captured by sequencing in a study of T cell responses to AZD1222 COVID-19 vaccine. Study-wide findings and caveats: Females made up more of the donors, who were largely white British, and clonal diversity may have come out too low. Receipt of two AZD1222 doses was followed by a rise in Spike-specific TCR breadth and depth.

Trimming removed 6 bases from V and 6 bases from J, with 9 bases in between. The CDR3 spans 11 residues. The table came from immunoSEQ multiplex PCR; TCRdb's copy has only in-frame clones and leaves some out. The sample lists about 160,000 clones; roughly 88% were seen once. This clone was detected once. Its antigen remains unknown. The chain joins TRBV12-3 or TRBV12-4 to TRBJ2-7; D tentatively reads TRBD1 or TRBD2 (5 bases each). Sequencing was performed on peripheral blood, taken 28 days after the second AZD1222 dose. The TCR originated in an adult who received the AZD1222 COVID-19 vaccine. The DNA of the CDR3 is TGTGCCAGCAGGGAGAGGGGCGAGCAGTACTTC. Protein sequence: CASRERGEQYF.